This entry lists 14 T cell receptor beta chains sequenced from one sample in a study of post-analysis software for immune sequencing data. Findings of the study overall: Patients had higher frequencies than controls of roughly five TRBV segments, including TRBV5-6, TRBV5-1 and TRBV20-1.

No antigen is known for these receptors. Incorporated into the TCR beta cDNA libraries were unique molecular identifiers, which served to reduce PCR and sequencing biases. TCRdb passed the PCR reads through MiXCR, listing each CDR3 protein once. The data hold 450,000 to 700,000 distinct CDR3 sequences, with 44% observed a single time. Material: blood. Receptor source: a girl between 5 and 17 years old with multiple sclerosis.

Concerning this clonotype: A read error may account for a junction end that differs from germline. The gene calls are TRBV11-2 and TRBJ1-2, with unresolved D. Germline V gives CDR1 SGHAT, CDR2 FQNNGV. The CDR3 contains 15 residues. CDR3 nucleotide sequence: TGTGCCAGCAGCTTAGATGGGCCCGCGGGTTATGACTACACCTTC. Residues: CASSLDGPAGYDYTF.

This clonotype was counted between two and nine times. V is TRBV12-3 or TRBV12-4 and J is TRBJ2-1, with D uncertain. This CDR3 comprises 15 residues. Trimming took 6 bases from V and 0 from J, leaving 12 bases between them. This CDR3 reads CASRTDSGSYNEQFF. The CDR3 DNA is TGTGCCAGCAGGACTGACTCTGGCTCCTACAATGAGCAGTTCTTC.

In this sample, this clonotype turned up a few times. The chain combines TRBV6-6 with TRBJ2-1; D may be TRBD2 (6 bases). Trimming stripped 5 bases from V and 4 bases from J, with 12 bases between. The germline V gene has CDR1 MNHNY and CDR2 SVGAGI (reference sequence). This CDR3 has 14 residues. CDR3 region: CASSSSRGYNEQFF. The CDR3 region has the DNA TGTGCCAGCAGTAGCTCCCGGGGGTACAATGAGCAGTTCTTC.

This chain uses TRBV6-5 with TRBJ2-7, with 9 positions matching TRBD1. The J call may be in error: the DNA end matches TRBJ2-4 better. The CDR3 has 16 residues. CDR1 and CDR2 from the germline V gene are MNHEY and SVGAGI. In nucleotides, the CDR3 is TGTGCCAGCAGCAGATCGGGGACAGGGAGCGGAAACATTCAGTACTTC. Translated, it gives CASSRSGTGSGNIQYF.

This clonotype has only a few counts. The chain has TRBV6-6 and TRBJ2-3; D remains unclear. The V gene lost 0 bases and the J gene lost 5 bases, with 3 bases spanning the gap. CDR3 size: 12 residues. The germline CDR1 and CDR2 sequences are MNHNY and SVGAGI (reference sequence). CDR3 sequence reads: CASSYSQDTQYF. CDR3 coding DNA: TGTGCCAGCAGTTACTCCCAAGATACGCAGTATTTT.

This clonotype was seen a handful of times. V usage is TRBV4-1 and J usage is TRBJ2-1; possibly TRBD2 for D (7 bases). This CDR3 spans 16 amino acids. Between the trimmed V and J ends, which lost 2 bases and 10 bases, there was a span of 21 bases. Germline-derived CDR1 and CDR2 are MGHRA and YSYEKL. In DNA form, the CDR3 reads TGCGCCAGCAGCCAACGGGCGGGGGCTCCCCTCAGGGAGCAGTTCTTC. Translating it yields CASSQRAGAPLREQFF.

The rearrangement joins TRBV6-5 to TRBJ2-7; 9 nucleotides match TRBD2. The CDR3 length is 19 residues. CDR1 and CDR2 from the germline V gene are MNHEY and SVGAGI. V shed 0 bases, J shed 0 bases, and the junction held 12 bases outside the gene matches. The CDR3 coding sequence is TGTGCCAGCAGTTACTCAGTGGTAGCGGGGGCCTCCAGCTCCTACGAGCAGTACTTC. Translated, it gives CASSYSVVAGASSSYEQYF.

This clonotype has a single count. This chain uses TRBV6-1 with TRBJ1-4, with D possibly matching TRBD1 (5 bases). The CDR3 sequence is 14 residues long. Per germline, CDR1 MNHNS and CDR2 SASEGT. The V gene lost 6 bases and the J gene lost 1 base, with 9 bases spanning the gap. CDR3 nucleotide sequence: TGTGCCAGCAGCCCGACAGTAACTAATGAAAAACTGTTTTTT. Encoded protein: CASSPTVTNEKLFF.

The chain combines TRBV10-3 with TRBJ1-2; no reliable D call. The germline CDR1 and CDR2 sequences are ENHRY and SYGVKD. The CDR3 is 13 amino acids. Trimming removed 3 bases from V and 4 bases from J, with 9 bases in between. The CDR3 reads CAISEGSAYGYTF. The DNA of the CDR3 is TGTGCCATCAGTGAAGGGTCCGCCTATGGCTACACCTTC.

The chain is built from TRBV27 and TRBJ1-1; D unclear. Germline-derived CDR1 and CDR2 are MNHEY and SMNVEV (reference sequence). This CDR3 spans 15 amino acids. Trimming took off 7 bases at V and 6 bases at J, with 21 bases between the two ends. In DNA form, the CDR3 reads TGTGCCAGCATCCCTGTTCCCCACCTCCTCCCTGAAGCTTTCTTT. Protein product: CASIPVPHLLPEAFF.

The chain has TRBV12-3 or TRBV12-4 and TRBJ2-7; D call uncertain. The ends were cut back, 2 bases at V and 3 bases at J, with 8 bases in the middle. The CDR3 runs 13 residues. For the CDR3, the DNA is TGTGCCAGCAGTTTAATAGGGTTCTACGAGCAGTACTTC. Translating gives CASSLIGFYEQYF.

This clonotype has just a few counts. This chain's CDR3 is CSAPLKRGYNEQFF. As DNA, the CDR3 is TGCAGTGCCCCACTAAAGAGGGGCTACAATGAGCAGTTCTTC. This rearrangement joins TRBV20-1 to TRBJ2-1; D possibly matches TRBD1 or TRBD2 (5 bases each). Looked up from germline, CDR1 is DFQATT and CDR2 is SNEGSKA (reference sequence). V was pared by 6 bases and J by 3 bases, with 15 bases between. This CDR3 is 14 amino acids long.

The chain joins TRBV6-5 to TRBJ1-2; 9 bases match TRBD1. This CDR3 contains 15 residues. Germline V CDR1 and CDR2: MNHEY, SVGAGI. V was clipped by 1 base and J by 4 bases; unmatched bases: 4. DNA for the CDR3: TGTGCCAGCAGTTACTACGACAGGGGGTCCTATGGCTACACCTTC. This encodes CASSYYDRGSYGYTF.

This clonotype has only a few counts. This sequence joins TRBV6-4 and TRBJ2-6, with D unclear. CDR3 length equals 15 residues. The V gene lost 6 bases and the J gene lost 1 base, with 10 bases spanning the gap. Germline loops: CDR1 MRHNA, CDR2 SNTAGT. The CDR3 region has the DNA TGTGCCAGCAGAGCTGGGGTTTCTGGGGCCAACGTCCTGACTTTC. Residues: CASRAGVSGANVLTF.